The rows below give T cell receptor beta chains drawn from one sample of a study of PD-1 blockade in classical Hodgkin lymphoma. TCRdb's copy holds only in-frame clones and misses some; the assay was immunoSEQ multiplex PCR. The sample consists of some 7,100 clones, around 77% of them appearing once. Sequences were derived from CD4+ T cells from blood, sampled at baseline. These receptors came from a human donor with classical Hodgkin lymphoma. Both conserved end residues are part of each CDR3. The D gene is left open where the match is weak. Clone size appears in some rows only: once, few, many, or a class for an expanded clone.

TRBV2	-	TRBJ2-7	-	TGTGCCAGCAGAATACAGGGCTACGAGCAGTACTTC	CASRIQGYEQYF
TRBV6-1	-	TRBJ1-2	-	TGTGCCATAGAAGAAACTTTTTTTAGTGGCTACACCTTC	CAIEETFFSGYTF
TRBV7-9	-	TRBJ1-2	-	TGTGCCAGCAGCTTTTCGGACAGTCCGTACTATGGCTACACCTTC	CASSFSDSPYYGYTF
TRBV5-1	-	TRBJ1-1	-	TGCGCCAGCAGCCCGGTGCCGGGGGTGAACACTGAAGCTTTCTTT	CASSPVPGVNTEAFF
TRBV7-3	-	TRBJ1-5	few	TGTGCCAGCAGCTTAACCGGGGGGAATCAGCCCCAGCATTTT	CASSLTGGNQPQHF
TRBV25-1	TRBD1	TRBJ2-7	-	TGTGCCAGCAGGCAGGGGGTTTACGAGCAGTACTTC	CASRQGVYEQYF
TRBV2	-	TRBJ1-3	-	TGTGCCAGCAGAGGCCTTGGAAACACCATATATTTT	CASRGLGNTIYF
TRBV5-6	-	TRBJ1-1	-	TGTGCCAGCAGTTTCTTACCACAGCCGAACACTGAAGCTTTCTTT	CASSFLPQPNTEAFF
TRBV5-1	-	TRBJ2-2	-	TGCGCCAGCAGCCTGTTAAAGGGAGGCGGGGAGCTGTTTTTT	CASSLLKGGGELFF
TRBV11-3	TRBD2	TRBJ2-3	-	TGTGCCAGCGGTAGCGGGGGGCCCGGGACGCAGTATTTT	CASGSGGPGTQYF
TRBV9	-	TRBJ2-1	-	TGTGCCAGCAGCGTAGCCGGGTTCTCCTACAATGAGCAGTTCTTC	CASSVAGFSYNEQFF
TRBV5-4	-	TRBJ1-4	-	TGTGCCAGCAGCTTGGAGAATGGACGTAATGAAAAACTGTTTTTT	CASSLENGRNEKLFF
TRBV28	-	TRBJ2-1	once	TGTGCCAGCAGTTTAAATCGTAATGAGCAGTTCTTC	CASSLNRNEQFF
TRBV6-5	-	TRBJ1-1	few	TGTGCCAGCAGTTTCCGGGCCTCCACTGAAGCTTTCTTT	CASSFRASTEAFF
TRBV11-2	TRBD2	TRBJ2-7	-	TGTGCCAGCAGCCCGACTAGCATCTCTTACGAGCAGTACTTC	CASSPTSISYEQYF
TRBV7-9	-	TRBJ2-6	-	TGTGCCAGCAGCTTAGCGCTGTGGGGGTTCAGCTCTGGGGCCAACGTCCTGACTTTC	CASSLALWGFSSGANVLTF